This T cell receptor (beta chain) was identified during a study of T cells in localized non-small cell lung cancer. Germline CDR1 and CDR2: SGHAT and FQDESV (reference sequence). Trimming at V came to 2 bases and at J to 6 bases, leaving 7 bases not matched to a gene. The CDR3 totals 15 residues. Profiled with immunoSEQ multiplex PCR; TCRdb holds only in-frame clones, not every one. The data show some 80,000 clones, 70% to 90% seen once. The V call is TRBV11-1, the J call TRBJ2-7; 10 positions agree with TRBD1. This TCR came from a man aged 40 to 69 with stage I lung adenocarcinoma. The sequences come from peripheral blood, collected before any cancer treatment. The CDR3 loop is CASSLRTGGIGEQYF. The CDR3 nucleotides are TGTGCCAGCAGCTTAAGGACAGGGGGTATCGGCGAGCAGTACTTC. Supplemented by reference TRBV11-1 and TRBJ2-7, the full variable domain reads EAEVAQSPRYKITEKSQAVAFWCDPISGHATLYWYRQILGQGPELLVQFQDESVVDDSQLPKDRFSAERLKGVDSTLKIQPAELGDSAMYLCASSLRTGGIGEQYFGPGTRLTVT.